One sample yielded the 24 T cell receptor beta chains listed below, sequenced in a study of OX40 agonist ivuxolimab in advanced cancers. Some clones are missing from TCRdb's copy, which holds only in-frame ones; the method was immunoSEQ multiplex PCR. This sample has about 77,000 clones; roughly 87% occur once, and the top ten carry 0.55% to 0.7%. The specimen comprised CD4+ or CD8+ T cells sorted from blood, sampled in a trial of the OX40 agonist ivuxolimab. Receptors were obtained from an adult with an advanced solid tumor such as melanoma, head and neck, liver or kidney cancer.

The rearrangement joins TRBV28 to TRBJ2-3; 12 nucleotides match TRBD2. CDR1 is MDHEN, CDR2 SYDVKM, per germline. This CDR3 comprises 15 residues. With 9 bases clipped from V and 2 bases from J, the junction kept 6 bases outside the gene matches. For the CDR3, the DNA is TGTGCCAGTCTTACTAGCGGGGGGTTCACAGATACGCAGTATTTT. Translation: CASLTSGGFTDTQYF.

This rearrangement joins TRBV14 to TRBJ2-3; 8 positions match TRBD1. This CDR3 comprises 14 residues. Germline values: CDR1 SGHDN, CDR2 FVKESK. V shed 1 base and J 4 bases; nucleotides not matched to a gene: 1. CDR3 loop: CASSQAGGADTQYF. The CDR3 DNA sequence: TGTGCCAGCAGCCAAGCAGGGGGCGCAGATACGCAGTATTTT.

This clone showed up just once. The chain carries TRBV5-1 and TRBJ1-3, with D unresolved. Trimming shortened V by 4 bases and J by 2 bases, and 16 bases separated the two germline ends. The CDR3 totals 16 residues. Germline lookup yields CDR1 SGHRS and CDR2 YFSETQ. The CDR3 reads CASSATGPGTGNTIYF. The CDR3 DNA follows: TGCGCCAGCAGCGCGACCGGTCCAGGCACTGGAAACACCATATATTTT. Full variable domain (outside the CDR3, taken from reference TRBV5-1 and TRBJ1-3): KAGVTQTPRYLIKTRGQQVTLSCSPISGHRSVSWYQQTPGQGLQFLFEYFSETQRNKGNFPGRFSGRQFSNSRSEMNVSTLELGDSALYLCASSATGPGTGNTIYFGEGSWLTVV.

This clone was seen a single time. V is TRBV10-3 and J is TRBJ2-3; 13 bases line up with TRBD2. CDR3 size: 16 residues. V gave up 5 bases and J gave up 6 bases; unmatched junction bases: 8. Germline CDR1 ENHRY, CDR2 SYGVKD. CDR3 bases: TGTGCCATCAGTCCGTCGGGACTAGCGGGGACGGATACGCAGTATTTT. This encodes CAISPSGLAGTDTQYF.

The V gene is TRBV30, the J gene TRBJ1-5; possible D gene TRBD1, 6 bases. This CDR3 comprises 14 residues. Trimming left V 1 base short and J 0 bases short, with 7 bases between. Germline lookup yields CDR1 GTSNPN and CDR2 SVGIG (reference sequence). CDR3 in amino acids: CAWSGTDSNQPQHF. The CDR3 region has the DNA TGTGCCTGGAGTGGGACAGATAGCAATCAGCCCCAGCATTTT.

There are a few counts of this clone. This chain uses TRBV2 with TRBJ1-2, with 9 positions matching TRBD1. Losses at the gene ends were 4 bases for V and 7 bases for J; bases not matched to a gene: 13. CDR1 is SNHLY and CDR2 is FYNNEI in the germline V gene. This CDR3 has 16 residues. The CDR3: CASSVGYRGRSSGYTF. The DNA for the CDR3 is TGTGCCAGCAGTGTAGGGTACAGGGGGCGCTCGAGTGGCTACACCTTC.

The rearrangement links TRBV5-1 to TRBJ1-2; D unresolved. Germline CDR1 reads SGHRS; CDR2 reads YFSETQ. The CDR3 has 14 residues. V was shortened by 6 bases and J by 4 bases, with 16 bases between the two germline ends. This chain's CDR3 is CASTPSGVSYGYTF. The CDR3, as DNA: TGCGCCAGCACCCCTTCGGGCGTTTCCTATGGCTACACCTTC.

The J gene is TRBJ2-3, the V gene TRBV18; D call uncertain. The V gene lost 5 bases and the J gene lost 0 bases, with 3 bases spanning the gap. There are 12 residues in the CDR3. Germline lookup yields CDR1 KGHSH and CDR2 LQKENI. In nucleotides, the CDR3 is TGTGCCAGCTCATCGAGCACAGATACGCAGTATTTT. It specifies CASSSSTDTQYF.

This clone was detected once. V is TRBV7-6 and J is TRBJ2-5, with D hard to call. The V end was cut by 1 base, the J end by 4 bases, with 7 bases between. The CDR3 is 13 amino acids. Germline V gene data show CDR1 as SGHVS and CDR2 as FNYEAQ. CDR3 coding DNA: TGTGCCAGCAGCTTAGACGCCCGAGAGACCCAGTACTTC. Its protein product is CASSLDARETQYF.

The CDR3 sequence: CASRAGQGWDNEQFF. The CDR3 DNA is TGTGCCAGCAGGGCGGGACAGGGGTGGGACAATGAGCAGTTCTTC. The chain couples TRBV5-4 to TRBJ2-1; 10 nucleotides match TRBD1. V dropped 5 bases and J dropped 5; count of bases not matched to a gene: 7. The CDR3 length is 15 residues. Germline V CDR1 and CDR2: SGHNT, YYREEE (reference sequence).

J is TRBJ1-2 and V is TRBV7-2, with TRBD1 matching 9 bases. Germline assignment: CDR1 SGHTA and CDR2 FQGNSA. The CDR3 is 14 amino acids. After removal of 5 bases from V and 6 bases from J, the junction contained 7 bases not matched to a gene. The CDR3: CASSRRQGEDGYTF. The CDR3 DNA follows: TGTGCCAGCAGCCGAAGACAGGGGGAAGATGGCTACACCTTC.

The rearrangement links TRBV4-3 to TRBJ1-1; D not certain. Trimming took off 4 bases at V and 4 bases at J, with 10 bases between the two ends. This CDR3 has 13 residues. Germline V lookup: CDR1 LGHNA, CDR2 YSLEER. DNA of the CDR3: TGCGCCAGCAGCCGCACGAAGGGCACTGAAGCTTTCTTT. This translates into CASSRTKGTEAFF.

The gene calls are TRBV30 and TRBJ2-7; D is unclear. Trimming removed 1 base from V and 4 bases from J, with 11 bases in between. Germline V gives CDR1 GTSNPN, CDR2 SVGIG (reference sequence). The CDR3 has 13 residues. DNA of the CDR3: TGTGCCTGGAGTGACCCGGACCGATACGAGCAGTACTTC. It translates to CAWSDPDRYEQYF.

This chain joins TRBV5-6 and TRBJ2-5, with a tentative D call TRBD2 (6 bases). The V gene's germline CDR1 is SGHDT and CDR2 YYEEEE. The V end lost 2 bases, the J end lost 5 bases, and 10 bases lay between the germline ends. This CDR3 contains 13 residues. The CDR3 sequence is CASSFPAGETQYF. CDR3 sequence (DNA): TGTGCCAGCAGCTTCCCGGCGGGGGAGACCCAGTACTTC.

This rearrangement joins TRBV7-9 to TRBJ2-1, with unresolved D. The CDR3 runs 12 residues. Trimming pared 9 bases from V and 6 bases from J, leaving 12 bases between. Looked up from germline, CDR1 is SEHNR and CDR2 is FQNEAQ (reference sequence). The DNA for the CDR3 is TGTGCCAGGAGTACCGACTTCAATGAGCAGTTCTTC. It codes for CARSTDFNEQFF.

The V gene is TRBV19, the J gene TRBJ1-4, with D hard to call. CDR1 is LNHDA, CDR2 SQIVND, per germline (reference sequence). The CDR3 is 12 amino acids. The V gene lost 7 bases and the J gene lost 8 bases, with 11 bases spanning the gap. The CDR3: CASTAVREKLFF. The CDR3 nucleotides read TGTGCCAGTACCGCCGTCCGGGAAAAACTGTTTTTT.

The J gene is TRBJ1-1, the V gene TRBV7-3, with D hard to call. Germline lookup yields CDR1 SGHTA and CDR2 FQGTGA. This CDR3 comprises 14 residues. Deletions cut 5 bases from V and 2 bases from J, with 12 bases between. The CDR3 DNA is TGTGCCAGCAGCGAGACCGCAACCAACACTGAAGCTTTCTTT. Its protein is CASSETATNTEAFF.

V is TRBV6-5 and J is TRBJ2-7; no firm D call. Germline V gene lookup returns CDR1 MNHEY and CDR2 SVGAGI. The V and J ends lost 4 bases and 3 bases respectively, with 4 bases between them. CDR3 length equals 11 residues. The CDR3 region has the DNA TGTGCCAGCAGTTCCCACTACGAGCAGTACTTC. Residues: CASSSHYEQYF.

The rearrangement joins TRBV19 to TRBJ1-3, with TRBD1 as a possible D gene (5 bases). The germline V and J ends were trimmed by 6 bases and 0 bases, with 12 bases remaining between them. The CDR3 consists of 15 residues. Germline CDR1 LNHDA, CDR2 SQIVND (reference sequence). The CDR3 reads CASSDSLHSGNTIYF. The CDR3, as DNA: TGTGCCAGTAGCGACAGTCTCCACTCTGGAAACACCATATATTTT.

The chain uses TRBV4-2 and TRBJ1-5, with a weak D call TRBD1 (6 bases). Trimming cost V 5 bases and J 2 bases, with 19 bases left between them. Germline loops: CDR1 LGHNA, CDR2 YNFKEQ. The CDR3 spans 17 residues. This CDR3 is CASSGGGGPKGNQPQHF. CDR3 bases: TGTGCCAGCAGCGGCGGCGGGGGCCCTAAGGGCAATCAGCCCCAGCATTTT.

This clone is a singleton in its sample. CDR3 in DNA: TGTGCCAGCAGCTCCTACGGTGGGGGCATAGCCAAAAACATTCAGTACTTC. Its translation: CASSSYGGGIAKNIQYF. V is TRBV11-2 and J is TRBJ2-4; D may be TRBD1 (6 bases). There are 17 residues in the CDR3. The V gene's germline CDR1 is SGHAT and CDR2 FQNNGV. Trimming pared 4 bases from V and 0 bases from J, leaving 16 bases between.

The chain couples TRBV21-1 to TRBJ2-7; the tabulated D call, TRBD1, remains unverified against the DNA. TRBV21-1 is a pseudogene locus. This CDR3 is built from 15 residues. This CDR3 is CASSKGGQGFNEQYF. The DNA for the CDR3 is TGTGCCAGCAGCAAAGGCGGACAGGGGTTCAACGAGCAGTACTTC.

The chain recombines TRBV5-1 with TRBJ2-7; 8 nucleotides agree with TRBD2. The trim removed 1 base at V and 2 bases at J, leaving 8 bases unmatched. This CDR3 is 16 amino acids long. In germline, CDR1 is SGHRS, CDR2 YFSETQ. The CDR3: CASSLIVAGSPYEQYF. The CDR3 region has the DNA TGCGCCAGCAGCTTGATTGTAGCGGGGTCCCCCTACGAGCAGTACTTC.

This clone has only a few counts. J is TRBJ1-1 and V is TRBV2; TRBD1 aligns across 10 bases. Germline values: CDR1 SNHLY, CDR2 FYNNEI. Trimming took 4 bases from V and 4 from J; bases not matched to a gene: 3. The CDR3 covers 14 residues. This chain's CDR3 is CASSGTGGFTEAFF. The CDR3 DNA reads TGTGCCAGCAGTGGGACAGGGGGATTCACTGAAGCTTTCTTT.